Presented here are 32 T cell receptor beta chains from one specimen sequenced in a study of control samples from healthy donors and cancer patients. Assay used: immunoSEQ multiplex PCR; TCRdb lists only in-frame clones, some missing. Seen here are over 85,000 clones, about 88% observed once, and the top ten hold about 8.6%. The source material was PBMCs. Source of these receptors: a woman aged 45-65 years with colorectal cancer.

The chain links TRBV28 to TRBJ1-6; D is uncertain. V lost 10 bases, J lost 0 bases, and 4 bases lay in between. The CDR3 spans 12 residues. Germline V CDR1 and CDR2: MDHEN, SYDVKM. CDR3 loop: CATGSYNSPLHF. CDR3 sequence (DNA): TGTGCCACCGGCTCCTATAATTCACCCCTCCACTTT.

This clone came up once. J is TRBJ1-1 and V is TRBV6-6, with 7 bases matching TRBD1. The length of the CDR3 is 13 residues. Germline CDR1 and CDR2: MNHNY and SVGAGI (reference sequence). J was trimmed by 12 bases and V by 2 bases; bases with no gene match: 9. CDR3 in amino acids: CASSYERTGGTFF. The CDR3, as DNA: TGTGCCAGCAGTTACGAGCGGACAGGCGGGACTTTCTTT.

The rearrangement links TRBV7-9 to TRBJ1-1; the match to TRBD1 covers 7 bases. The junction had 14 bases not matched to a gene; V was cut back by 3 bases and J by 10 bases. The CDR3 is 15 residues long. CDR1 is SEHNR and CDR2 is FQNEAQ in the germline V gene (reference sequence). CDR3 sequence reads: CASSFTQGGPEGAFF. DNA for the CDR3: TGTGCCAGCAGCTTTACGCAGGGGGGTCCTGAAGGAGCTTTCTTT.

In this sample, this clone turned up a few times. CDR3 sequence (DNA): TGTGCCAGCAGCTTAGAGGGTTCCCTGGGGGAGCTGTTTTTT. This gives the protein CASSLEGSLGELFF. This chain uses TRBV7-2 with TRBJ2-2; D gene ambiguous. CDR3 size: 14 residues. In germline, CDR1 is SGHTA, CDR2 FQGNSA. Trimming stripped 1 base from V and 8 bases from J, with 11 bases between.

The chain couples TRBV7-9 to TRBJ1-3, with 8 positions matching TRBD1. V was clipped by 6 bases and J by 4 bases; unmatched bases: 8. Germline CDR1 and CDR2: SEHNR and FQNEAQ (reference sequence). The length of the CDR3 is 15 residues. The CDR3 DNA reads TGTGCCAGCAGACCCCAGGGGGCATGGGGAAACACCATATATTTT. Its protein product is CASRPQGAWGNTIYF.

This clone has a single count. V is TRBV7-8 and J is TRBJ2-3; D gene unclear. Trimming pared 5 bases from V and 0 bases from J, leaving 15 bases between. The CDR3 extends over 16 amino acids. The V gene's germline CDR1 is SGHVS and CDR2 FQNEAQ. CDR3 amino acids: CASSPRRAESTDTQYF. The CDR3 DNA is TGTGCCAGCAGCCCTCGACGGGCGGAGAGCACAGATACGCAGTATTTT.

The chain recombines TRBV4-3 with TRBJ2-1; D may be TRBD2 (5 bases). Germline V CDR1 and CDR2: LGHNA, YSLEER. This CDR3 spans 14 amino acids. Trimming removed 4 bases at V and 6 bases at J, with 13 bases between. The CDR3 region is CASSPSGSINEQFF. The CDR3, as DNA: TGCGCCAGCAGCCCCTCGGGGTCCATCAATGAGCAGTTCTTC.

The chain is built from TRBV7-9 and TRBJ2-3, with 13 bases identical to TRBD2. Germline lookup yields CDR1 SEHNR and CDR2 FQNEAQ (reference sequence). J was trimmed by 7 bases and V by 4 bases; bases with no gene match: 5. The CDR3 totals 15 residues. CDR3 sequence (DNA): TGTGCCAGCAGCTCGCCGGGACTAGCGGGACATACGCAGTATTTT. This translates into CASSSPGLAGHTQYF.

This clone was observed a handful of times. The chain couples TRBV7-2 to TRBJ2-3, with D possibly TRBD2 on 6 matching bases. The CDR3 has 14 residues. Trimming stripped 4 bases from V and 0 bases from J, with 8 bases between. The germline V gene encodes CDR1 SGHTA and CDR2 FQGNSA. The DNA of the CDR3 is TGTGCCAGCAGCTCGGGGACTAGCACAGATACGCAGTATTTT. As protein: CASSSGTSTDTQYF.

In DNA, the CDR3 is TGTGCCAGTAGCAAAATCCAAGAAACCAATGAGCAGTTCTTC. This sequence encodes CASSKIQETNEQFF. The J gene is TRBJ2-1, the V gene TRBV19, with no clear D. This CDR3 is built from 14 residues. V was pared by 6 bases and J by 6 bases, with 15 bases between. The germline CDR1 and CDR2 sequences are LNHDA and SQIVND (reference sequence).

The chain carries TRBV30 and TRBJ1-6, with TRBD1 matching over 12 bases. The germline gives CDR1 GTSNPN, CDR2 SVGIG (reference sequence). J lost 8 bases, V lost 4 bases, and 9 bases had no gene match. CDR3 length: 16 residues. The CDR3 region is CAWNPGTGGLDSPLHF. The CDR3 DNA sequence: TGTGCCTGGAATCCCGGGACAGGGGGCTTGGATTCACCCCTCCACTTT.

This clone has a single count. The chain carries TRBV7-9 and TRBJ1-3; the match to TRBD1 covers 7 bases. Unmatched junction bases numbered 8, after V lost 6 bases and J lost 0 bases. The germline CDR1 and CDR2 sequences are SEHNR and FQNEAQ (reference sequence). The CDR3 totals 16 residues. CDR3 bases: TGTGCCAGCAGTTCACAGGGGAGCTTCTCTGGAAACACCATATATTTT. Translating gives CASSSQGSFSGNTIYF.

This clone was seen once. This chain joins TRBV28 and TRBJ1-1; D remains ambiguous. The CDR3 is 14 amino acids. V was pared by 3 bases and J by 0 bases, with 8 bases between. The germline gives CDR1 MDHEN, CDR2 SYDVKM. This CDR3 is CASSLMGMNTEAFF. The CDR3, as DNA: TGTGCCAGCAGTTTGATGGGTATGAACACTGAAGCTTTCTTT.

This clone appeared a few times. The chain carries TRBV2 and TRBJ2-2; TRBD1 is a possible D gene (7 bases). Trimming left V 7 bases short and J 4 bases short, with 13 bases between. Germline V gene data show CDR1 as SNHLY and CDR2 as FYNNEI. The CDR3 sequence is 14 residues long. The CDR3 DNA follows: TGTGCCAGCACGCGGGACAGTGGCACCGGGGAGCTGTTTTTT. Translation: CASTRDSGTGELFF.

CDR3 nucleotides: TGCGCCAGCAGCTTGCGCAGGGAGGGCACCGGGGAGCTGTTTTTT. This sequence encodes CASSLRREGTGELFF. The chain uses TRBV5-1 and TRBJ2-2; 7 bases match TRBD2. The length of the CDR3 is 15 residues. V was clipped by 1 base and J by 4 bases; unmatched bases: 4. Germline loops: CDR1 SGHRS, CDR2 YFSETQ.

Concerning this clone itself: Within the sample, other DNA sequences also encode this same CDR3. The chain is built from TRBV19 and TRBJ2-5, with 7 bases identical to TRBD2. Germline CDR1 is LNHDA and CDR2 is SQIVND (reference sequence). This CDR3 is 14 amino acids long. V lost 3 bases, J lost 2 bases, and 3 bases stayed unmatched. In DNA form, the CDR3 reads TGTGCCAGTAGTATCAGCGGGGTTCAAGAGACCCAGTACTTC. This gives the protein CASSISGVQETQYF.

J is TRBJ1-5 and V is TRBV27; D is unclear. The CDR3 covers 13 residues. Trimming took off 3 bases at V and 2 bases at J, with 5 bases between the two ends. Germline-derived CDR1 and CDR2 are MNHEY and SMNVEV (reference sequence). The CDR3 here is CASSFLGNQPQHF. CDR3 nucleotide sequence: TGTGCCAGCAGTTTTTTGGGCAATCAGCCCCAGCATTTT.

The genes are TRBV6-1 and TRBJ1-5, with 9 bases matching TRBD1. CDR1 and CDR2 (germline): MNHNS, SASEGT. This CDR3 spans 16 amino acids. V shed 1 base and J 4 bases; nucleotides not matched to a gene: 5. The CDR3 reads CASSEVGTGWNQPQHF. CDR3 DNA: TGTGCCAGCAGTGAAGTGGGGACAGGGTGGAATCAGCCCCAGCATTTT.

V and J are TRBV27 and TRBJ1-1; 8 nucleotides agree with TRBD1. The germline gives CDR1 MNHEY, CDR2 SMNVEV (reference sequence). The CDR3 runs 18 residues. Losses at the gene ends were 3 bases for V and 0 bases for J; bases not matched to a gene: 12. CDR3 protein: CASSFRGTGRLMNTEAFF. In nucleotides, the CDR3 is TGTGCCAGCAGTTTTCGGGGGACAGGACGCTTAATGAACACTGAAGCTTTCTTT.

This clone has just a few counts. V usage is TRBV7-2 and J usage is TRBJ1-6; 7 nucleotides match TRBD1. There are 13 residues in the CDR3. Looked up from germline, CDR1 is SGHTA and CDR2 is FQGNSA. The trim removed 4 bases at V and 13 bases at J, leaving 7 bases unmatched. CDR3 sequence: CASSWDSLSPLHF. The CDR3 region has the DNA TGTGCCAGCAGCTGGGACAGCCTCAGCCCCCTCCACTTT.

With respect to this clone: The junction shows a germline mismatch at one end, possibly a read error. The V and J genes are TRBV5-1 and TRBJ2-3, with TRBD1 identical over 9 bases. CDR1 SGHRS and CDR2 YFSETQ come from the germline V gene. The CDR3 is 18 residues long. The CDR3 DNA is TGCGCCAGCAGTTTGGAGGCCGGGACAGGGAAAGTTACAGATACGCAGTATTTT. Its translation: CASSLEAGTGKVTDTQYF.

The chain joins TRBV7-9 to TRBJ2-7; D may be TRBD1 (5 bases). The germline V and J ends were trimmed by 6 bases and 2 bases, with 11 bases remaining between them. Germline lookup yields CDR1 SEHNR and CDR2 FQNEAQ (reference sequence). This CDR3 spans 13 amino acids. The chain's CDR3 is CASRGTGTYEQYV. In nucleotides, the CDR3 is TGTGCCAGCAGAGGTACAGGCACCTACGAGCAGTACGTC.

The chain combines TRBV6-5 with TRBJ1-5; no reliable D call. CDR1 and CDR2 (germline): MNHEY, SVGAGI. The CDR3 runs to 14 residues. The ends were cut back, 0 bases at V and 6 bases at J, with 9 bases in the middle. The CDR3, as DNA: TGTGCCAGCAGTTACTCGGGCGAATCTCAGCCCCAGCATTTT. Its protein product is CASSYSGESQPQHF.

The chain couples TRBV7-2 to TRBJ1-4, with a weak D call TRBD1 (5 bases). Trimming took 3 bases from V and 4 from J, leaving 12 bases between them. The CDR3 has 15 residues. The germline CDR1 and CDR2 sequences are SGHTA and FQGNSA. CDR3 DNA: TGTGCCAGCAGCTTGGGGGGACTGATTAATGAAAAACTGTTTTTT. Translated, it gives CASSLGGLINEKLFF.

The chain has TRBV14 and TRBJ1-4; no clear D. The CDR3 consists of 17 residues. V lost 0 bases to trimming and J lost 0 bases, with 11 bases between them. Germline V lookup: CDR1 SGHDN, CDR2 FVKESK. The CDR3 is CASSQDRALATNEKLFF. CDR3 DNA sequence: TGTGCCAGCAGCCAAGATAGGGCACTTGCAACTAATGAAAAACTGTTTTTT.

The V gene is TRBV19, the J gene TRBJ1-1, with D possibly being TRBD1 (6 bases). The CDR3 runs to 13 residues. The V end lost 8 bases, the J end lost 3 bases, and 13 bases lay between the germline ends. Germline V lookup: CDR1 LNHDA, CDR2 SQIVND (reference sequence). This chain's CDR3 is CASGQFKDTEAFF. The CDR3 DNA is TGTGCCAGTGGACAGTTTAAGGACACTGAAGCTTTCTTT.

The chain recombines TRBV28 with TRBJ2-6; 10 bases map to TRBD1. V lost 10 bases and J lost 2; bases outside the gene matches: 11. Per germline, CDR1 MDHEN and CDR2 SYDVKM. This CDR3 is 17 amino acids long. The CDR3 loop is CAIKPGQGITGANVLTF. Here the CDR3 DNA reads TGTGCCATCAAGCCGGGACAGGGGATAACTGGGGCCAACGTCCTGACTTTC.

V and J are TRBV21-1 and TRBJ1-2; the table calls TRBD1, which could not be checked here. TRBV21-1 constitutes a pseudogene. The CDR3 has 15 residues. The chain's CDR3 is CASSPRDRDDYGYTF. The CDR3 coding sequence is TGTGCCAGCAGCCCTAGGGACAGGGACGACTATGGCTACACCTTC.

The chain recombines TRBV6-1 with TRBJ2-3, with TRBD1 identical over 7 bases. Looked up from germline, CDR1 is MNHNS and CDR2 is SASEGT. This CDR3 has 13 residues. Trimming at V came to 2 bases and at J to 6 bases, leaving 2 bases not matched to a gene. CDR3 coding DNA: TGTGCCAGCAGTGAAACACAGGGGGATACGCAGTATTTT. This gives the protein CASSETQGDTQYF.

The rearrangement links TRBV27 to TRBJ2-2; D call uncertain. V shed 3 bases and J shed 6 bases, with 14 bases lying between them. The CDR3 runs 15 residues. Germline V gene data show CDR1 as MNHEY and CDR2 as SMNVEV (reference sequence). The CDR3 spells CASSLSASGSGELFF. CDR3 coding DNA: TGTGCCAGCAGTTTGTCGGCTTCGGGCTCCGGGGAGCTGTTTTTT.

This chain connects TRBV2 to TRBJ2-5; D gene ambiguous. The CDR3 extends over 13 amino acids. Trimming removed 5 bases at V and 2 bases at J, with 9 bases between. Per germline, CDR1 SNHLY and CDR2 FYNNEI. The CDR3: CASSLRLQETQYF. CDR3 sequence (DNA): TGTGCCAGCAGTCTAAGGCTACAAGAGACCCAGTACTTC.

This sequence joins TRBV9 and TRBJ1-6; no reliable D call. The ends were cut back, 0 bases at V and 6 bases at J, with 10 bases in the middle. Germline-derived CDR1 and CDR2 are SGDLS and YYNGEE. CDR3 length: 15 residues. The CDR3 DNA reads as TGTGCCAGCAGCGTAGACGGGGAATCTAATTCACCCCTCCACTTT. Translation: CASSVDGESNSPLHF. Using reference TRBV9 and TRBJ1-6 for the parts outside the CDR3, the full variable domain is DSGVTQTPKHLITATGQRVTLRCSPRSGDLSVYWYQQSLDQGLQFLIQYYNGEERAKGNILERFSAQQFPDLHSELNLSSLELGDSALYFCASSVDGESNSPLHFGNGTRLTVT.